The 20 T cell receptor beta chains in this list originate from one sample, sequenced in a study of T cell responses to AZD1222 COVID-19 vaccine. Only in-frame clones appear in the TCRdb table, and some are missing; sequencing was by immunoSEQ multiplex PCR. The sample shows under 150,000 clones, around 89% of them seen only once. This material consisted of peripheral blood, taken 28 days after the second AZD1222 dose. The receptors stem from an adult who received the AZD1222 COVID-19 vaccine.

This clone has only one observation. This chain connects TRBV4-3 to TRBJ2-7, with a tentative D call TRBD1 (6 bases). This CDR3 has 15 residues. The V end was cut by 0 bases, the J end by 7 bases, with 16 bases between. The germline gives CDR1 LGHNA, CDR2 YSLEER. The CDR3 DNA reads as TGCGCCAGCAGCCAAGACCCACAGGGTTCTAAGGAGCAGTACTTC. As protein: CASSQDPQGSKEQYF.

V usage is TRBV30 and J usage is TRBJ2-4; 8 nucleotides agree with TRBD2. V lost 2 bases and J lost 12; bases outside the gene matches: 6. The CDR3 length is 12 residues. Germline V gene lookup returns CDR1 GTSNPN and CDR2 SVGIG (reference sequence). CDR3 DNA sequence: TGTGCCTGGAGTCCCCGGGGGGGCGATCAGTACTTC. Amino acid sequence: CAWSPRGGDQYF.

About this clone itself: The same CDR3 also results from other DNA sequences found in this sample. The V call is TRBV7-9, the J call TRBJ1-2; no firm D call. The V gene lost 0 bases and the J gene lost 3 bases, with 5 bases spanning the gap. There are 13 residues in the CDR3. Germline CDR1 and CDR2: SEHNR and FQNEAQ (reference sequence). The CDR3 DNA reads TGTGCCAGCAGCTTAGCCCGGGACTATGGCTACACCTTC. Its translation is CASSLARDYGYTF.

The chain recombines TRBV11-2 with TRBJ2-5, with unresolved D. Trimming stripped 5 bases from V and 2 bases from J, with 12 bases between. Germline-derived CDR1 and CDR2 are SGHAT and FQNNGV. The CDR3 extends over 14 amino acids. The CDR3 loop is CASSLSPSQETQYF. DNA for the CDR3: TGTGCCAGCAGCCTGAGTCCTTCTCAAGAGACCCAGTACTTC.

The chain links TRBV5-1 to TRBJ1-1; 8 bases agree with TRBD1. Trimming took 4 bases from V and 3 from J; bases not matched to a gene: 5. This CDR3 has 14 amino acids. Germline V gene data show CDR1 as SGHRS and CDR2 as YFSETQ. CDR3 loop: CASSTLQGDTEAFF. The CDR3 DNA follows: TGCGCCAGCAGCACCCTACAGGGGGACACTGAAGCTTTCTTT.

The CDR3 coding sequence is TGTGCCAGCAGTGGACAGGGCCCACGCCAAGCTTTCTTT. It translates to CASSGQGPRQAFF. J is TRBJ1-1 and V is TRBV25-1, with TRBD1 identical over 7 bases. V lost 4 bases, J lost 9 bases, and 8 bases stayed unmatched. The CDR3 is made up of 13 amino acids. Germline CDR1 and CDR2: MGHDK and SYGVNS.

CDR3 residues: CASSQVRNTEAFF. For the CDR3, the DNA is TGCGCCAGCAGCCAAGTCAGGAACACTGAAGCTTTCTTT. V is TRBV4-3 and J is TRBJ1-1; no clear D. Per the germline V gene, CDR1 is LGHNA and CDR2 is YSLEER. This CDR3 has 13 amino acids. With 1 base removed from V and 1 base from J, the gap between germline ends came to 4 bases.

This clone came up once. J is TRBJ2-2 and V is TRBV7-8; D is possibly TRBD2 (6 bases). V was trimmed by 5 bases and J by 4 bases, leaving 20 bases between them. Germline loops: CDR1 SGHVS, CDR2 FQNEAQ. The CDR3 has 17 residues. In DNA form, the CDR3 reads TGTGCCAGCAGCGCACCCGGGAGCCATTCCCTCACCGGGGAGCTGTTTTTT. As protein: CASSAPGSHSLTGELFF.

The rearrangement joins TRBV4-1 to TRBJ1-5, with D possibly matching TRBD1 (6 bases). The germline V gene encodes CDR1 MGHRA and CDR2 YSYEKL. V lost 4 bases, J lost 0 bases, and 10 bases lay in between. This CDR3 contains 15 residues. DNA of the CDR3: TGCGCCAGCAGCCCCAGGACAGCTAGCAATCAGCCCCAGCATTTT. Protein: CASSPRTASNQPQHF.

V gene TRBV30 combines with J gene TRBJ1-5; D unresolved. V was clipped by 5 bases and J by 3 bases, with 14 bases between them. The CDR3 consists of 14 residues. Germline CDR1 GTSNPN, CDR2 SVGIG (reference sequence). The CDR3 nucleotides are TGTGCCTGGCGTGGAGGGCTGTCCAATCAGCCCCAGCATTTT. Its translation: CAWRGGLSNQPQHF.

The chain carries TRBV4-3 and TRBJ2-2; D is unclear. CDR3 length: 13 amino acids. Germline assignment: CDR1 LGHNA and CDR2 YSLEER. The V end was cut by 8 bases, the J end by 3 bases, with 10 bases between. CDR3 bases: TGCGCCAGCGGCCCATGGGACACCGGGGAGCTGTTTTTT. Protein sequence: CASGPWDTGELFF.

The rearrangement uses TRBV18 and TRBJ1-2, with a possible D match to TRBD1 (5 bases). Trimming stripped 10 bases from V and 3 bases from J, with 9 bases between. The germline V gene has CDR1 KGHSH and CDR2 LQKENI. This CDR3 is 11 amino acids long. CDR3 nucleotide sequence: TGTGCCACGGGAGGGGACTATGGCTACACCTTC. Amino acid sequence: CATGGDYGYTF.

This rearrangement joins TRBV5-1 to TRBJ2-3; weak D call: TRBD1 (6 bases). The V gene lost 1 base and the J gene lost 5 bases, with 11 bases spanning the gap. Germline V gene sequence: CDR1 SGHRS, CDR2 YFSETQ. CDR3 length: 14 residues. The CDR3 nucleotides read TGCGCCAGCAGCTTGTCCCCAGGGGAAGATACGCAGTATTTT. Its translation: CASSLSPGEDTQYF.

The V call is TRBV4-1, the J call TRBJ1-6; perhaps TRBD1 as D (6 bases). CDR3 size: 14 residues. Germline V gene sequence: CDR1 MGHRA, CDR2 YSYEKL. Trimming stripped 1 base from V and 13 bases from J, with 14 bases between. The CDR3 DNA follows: TGCGCCAGCAGCCAAGCAGAGGGGGGTATGCCCCTCCACTTT. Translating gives CASSQAEGGMPLHF.

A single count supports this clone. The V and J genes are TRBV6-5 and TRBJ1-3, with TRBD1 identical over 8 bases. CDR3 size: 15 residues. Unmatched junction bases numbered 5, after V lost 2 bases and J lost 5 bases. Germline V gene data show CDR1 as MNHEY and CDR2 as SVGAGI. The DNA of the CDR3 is TGTGCCAGCAGTTACCGGGGACAGGCAAGAAACACCATATATTTT. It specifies CASSYRGQARNTIYF.

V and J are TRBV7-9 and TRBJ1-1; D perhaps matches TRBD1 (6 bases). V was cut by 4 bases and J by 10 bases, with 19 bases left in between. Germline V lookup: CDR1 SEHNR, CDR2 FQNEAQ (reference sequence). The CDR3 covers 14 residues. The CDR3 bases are TGTGCCAGCAGCTCTCTGGGGGGCGCGGGAGTAGCTTTCTTT. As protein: CASSSLGGAGVAFF.

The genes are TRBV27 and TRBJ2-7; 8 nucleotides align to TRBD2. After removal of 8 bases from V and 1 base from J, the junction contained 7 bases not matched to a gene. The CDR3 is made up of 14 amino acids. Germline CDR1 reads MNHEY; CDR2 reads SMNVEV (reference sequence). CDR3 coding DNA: TGTGCCAGCGTTGGACTAGCTGGTTCCTACGAGCAGTACTTC. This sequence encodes CASVGLAGSYEQYF.

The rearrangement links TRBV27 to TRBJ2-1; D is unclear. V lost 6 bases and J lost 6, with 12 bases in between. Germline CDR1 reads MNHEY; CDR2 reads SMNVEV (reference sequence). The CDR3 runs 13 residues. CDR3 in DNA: TGTGCCAGCAGCTTGGACCGTCCCAATGAGCAGTTCTTC. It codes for CASSLDRPNEQFF.

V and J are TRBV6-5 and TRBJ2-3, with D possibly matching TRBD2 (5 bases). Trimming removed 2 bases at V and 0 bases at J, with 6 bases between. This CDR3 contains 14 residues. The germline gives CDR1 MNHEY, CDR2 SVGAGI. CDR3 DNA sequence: TGTGCCAGCAGTTACACTAGTAGCACAGATACGCAGTATTTT. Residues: CASSYTSSTDTQYF.

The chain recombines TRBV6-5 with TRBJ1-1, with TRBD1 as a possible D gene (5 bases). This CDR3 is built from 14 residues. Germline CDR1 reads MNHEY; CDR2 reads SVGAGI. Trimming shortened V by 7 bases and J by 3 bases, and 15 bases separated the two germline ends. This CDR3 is CASKRQGLDTEAFF. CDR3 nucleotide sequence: TGTGCCAGCAAACGGCAGGGATTGGACACTGAAGCTTTCTTT.